This T cell receptor beta chain emerged from a study of control samples from healthy donors and cancer patients. V shed 1 base and J 4 bases; nucleotides not matched to a gene: 2. The CDR3 sequence is 15 residues long. Germline V gene sequence: CDR1 SNHLY, CDR2 FYNNEI. Method: immunoSEQ multiplex PCR; TCRdb's copy keeps in-frame clones and lacks some. The sample consists of 120,000 or so clones, around 87% of them appearing once. The sequence was obtained from a man aged 40-55 years in good health. The sequenced material came from blood. The chain couples TRBV2 to TRBJ2-1; the match to TRBD1 covers 9 bases. The CDR3 DNA follows: TGTGCCAGCAGTGAAGAGGGACAGGGTTACAATGAGCAGTTCTTC. This encodes CASSEEGQGYNEQFF.